This record covers a single T cell receptor beta chain. This entry belongs to a study of T cell changes during pregnancy in multiple sclerosis. Clones were read by immunoSEQ multiplex PCR, and TCRdb kept only the in-frame ones, dropping some. The sample has over 50,000 clones, approximately 89% seen once. The germline gives CDR1 LNHDA, CDR2 SQIVND (reference sequence). The V end was cut by 5 bases, the J end by 3 bases, with 11 bases between. This CDR3 comprises 13 residues. This chain links TRBV19 with TRBJ2-7; D unresolved. This material consisted of peripheral blood, taken in the third trimester of pregnancy. The TCR was taken from a female donor in good health, enrolled as a control in a pregnancy study. CDR3 DNA: TGTGCCAGTAGTCTTAGAGCGAGCTACGAGCAGTACTTC. It is translated as CASSLRASYEQYF.